This T cell receptor (beta chain) derives from a study of T cell responses to AZD1222 COVID-19 vaccine. Measured with immunoSEQ multiplex PCR; TCRdb has only the in-frame clones, and not every one. The profile covers approximately 60,000 clones, with around 85% appearing a single time and roughly 19% taken by the ten largest. Study results and caveats: The study found Spike-specific TCR breadth and depth rose after two AZD1222 doses. Only after the peak T cell response were repertoires sampled. There were mostly white British donors and more females than males, and clonal diversity was possibly underestimated. Baseline seropositivity occurred in only a handful of AZD1222 recipients.

Trimming removed 5 bases from V and 9 bases from J; junction bases left unmatched: 10. The CDR3 contains 14 residues. Germline CDR1 and CDR2: LNHNV and YYDKDF (reference sequence). On this clone itself: Its antigen remains unidentified.

The sample consisted of peripheral blood, taken on day 0 of MenACWY control vaccination. This clonotype was obtained from an adult in good health. V gene TRBV15 combines with J gene TRBJ1-5; 7 bases are shared with TRBD1. This CDR3 reads CATSLDPGGRPQHF. CDR3 nucleotides: TGTGCCACCAGCCTCGACCCAGGGGGAAGGCCCCAGCATTTT.